Reported below is one TCR beta chain. Antigen unknown. The junction departs from germline at one end; a sequencing error may be responsible. The source of the sample is a study of cytomegalovirus exposure and HLA in healthy donors. Study details: Early released data comprised about 84 million unique TCRs from HLA-typed donors.

The germline CDR1 and CDR2 sequences are SSHAT and FNYEAQ (reference sequence). The CDR3 runs to 11 residues. Vbeta (60) and Jbeta (13) primers were used in the PCR. TCRdb's table, derived via immunoSEQ multiplex PCR, lists solely in-frame clones and lacks some. This sample has about 140,000 clones, with around 73% found just once. Study-wide findings and caveats: Most of the TCR beta V segments (in an earlier analysis) were productive either about 90% or about 30% of the time. Analysis was carried out at a later point, and it linked a missense DCLRE1C variant to TCR beta V- and J-gene trimming. Cytomegalovirus-associated status was assigned to 164 TCR beta chains.

The receptor was derived from a female donor in good health and CMV-seronegative. The sequenced material came from PBMCs. The chain uses TRBV7-7 and TRBJ2-5; D ambiguous. The CDR3 reads CASSPQETQYF. The CDR3 DNA reads as TGTGCTAGCAGTCCTCAAGAGACCCAGTACTTC.